This T cell receptor (beta chain) came from a study of early T cells in non-severe SARS-CoV-2 infection. This clonotype was observed a few times. Germline V gene data show CDR1 as GTSNPN and CDR2 as SVGIG (reference sequence). V shed 0 bases and J shed 4 bases, with 7 bases lying between them. The CDR3 spans 14 residues. A single record per CDR3 protein comes from TCRdb applying MiXCR to the 5' RACE reads. The table has about 16,000 distinct CDR3 sequences, more than 5% seen once. The sequenced sample consisted of whole blood. The receptor was derived from an adult who was a healthcare worker with PCR-confirmed SARS-CoV-2 infection or an uninfected control (not recorded which). The chain recombines TRBV30 with TRBJ2-6; D gene unclear. The CDR3: CAWSVLLGANVLTF. CDR3 in DNA: TGTGCCTGGAGTGTACTCCTCGGGGCCAACGTCCTGACTTTC.